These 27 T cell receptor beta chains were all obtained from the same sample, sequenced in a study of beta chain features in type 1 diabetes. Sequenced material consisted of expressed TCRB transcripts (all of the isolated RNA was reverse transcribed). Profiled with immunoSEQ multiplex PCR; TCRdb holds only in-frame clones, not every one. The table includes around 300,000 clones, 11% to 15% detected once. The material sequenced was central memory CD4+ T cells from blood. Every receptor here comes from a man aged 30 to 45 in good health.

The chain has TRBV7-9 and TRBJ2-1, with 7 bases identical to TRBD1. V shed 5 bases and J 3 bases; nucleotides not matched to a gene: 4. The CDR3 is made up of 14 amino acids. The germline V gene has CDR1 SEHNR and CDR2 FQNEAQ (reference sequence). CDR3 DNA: TGTGCCAGCAGCCCGGACAGGAACTACAATGAGCAGTTCTTC. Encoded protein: CASSPDRNYNEQFF.

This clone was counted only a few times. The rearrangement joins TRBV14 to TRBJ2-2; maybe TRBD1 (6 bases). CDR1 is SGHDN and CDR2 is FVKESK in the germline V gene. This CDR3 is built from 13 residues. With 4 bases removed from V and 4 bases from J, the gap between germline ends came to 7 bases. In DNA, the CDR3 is TGTGCCAGCAGCCGGGACATCACCGGGGAGCTGTTTTTT. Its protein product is CASSRDITGELFF.

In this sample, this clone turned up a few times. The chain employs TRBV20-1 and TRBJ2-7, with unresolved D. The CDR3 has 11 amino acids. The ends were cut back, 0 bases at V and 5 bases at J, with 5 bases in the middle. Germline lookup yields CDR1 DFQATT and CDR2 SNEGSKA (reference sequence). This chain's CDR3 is CSARDPNEQYF. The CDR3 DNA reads TGCAGTGCTAGAGATCCGAACGAGCAGTACTTC.

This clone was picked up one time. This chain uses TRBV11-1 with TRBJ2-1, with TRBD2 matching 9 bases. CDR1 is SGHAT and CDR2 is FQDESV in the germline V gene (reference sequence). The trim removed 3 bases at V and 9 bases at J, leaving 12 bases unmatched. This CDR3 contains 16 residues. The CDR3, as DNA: TGTGCCAGCAGCTTCGAACAGGGACTAGCAAGTATTGAGCAGTTCTTC. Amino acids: CASSFEQGLASIEQFF.

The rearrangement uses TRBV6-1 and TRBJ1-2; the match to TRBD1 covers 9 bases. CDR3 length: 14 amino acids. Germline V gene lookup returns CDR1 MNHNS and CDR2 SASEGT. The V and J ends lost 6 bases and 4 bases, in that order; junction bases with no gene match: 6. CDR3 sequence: CASRGDREVYGYTF. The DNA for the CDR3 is TGTGCCAGCAGGGGGGACAGGGAGGTCTATGGCTACACCTTC.

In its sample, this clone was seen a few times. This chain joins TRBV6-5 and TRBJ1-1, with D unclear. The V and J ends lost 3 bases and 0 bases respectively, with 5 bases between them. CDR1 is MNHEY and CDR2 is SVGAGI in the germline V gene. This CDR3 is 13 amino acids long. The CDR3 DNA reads TGTGCCAGCAGTTATTTGTTGAACACTGAAGCTTTCTTT. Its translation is CASSYLLNTEAFF.

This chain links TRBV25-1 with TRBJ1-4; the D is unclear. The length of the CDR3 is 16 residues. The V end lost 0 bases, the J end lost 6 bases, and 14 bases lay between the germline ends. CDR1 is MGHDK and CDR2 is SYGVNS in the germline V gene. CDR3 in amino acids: CASSEYFGGVDEKLFF. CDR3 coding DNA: TGTGCCAGCAGTGAATATTTTGGCGGGGTGGATGAAAAACTGTTTTTT.

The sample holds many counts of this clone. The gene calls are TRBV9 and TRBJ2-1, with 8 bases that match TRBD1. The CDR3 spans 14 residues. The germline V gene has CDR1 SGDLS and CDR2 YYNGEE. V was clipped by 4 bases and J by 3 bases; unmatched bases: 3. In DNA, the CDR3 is TGTGCCAGCAGCCTCGGGACAGGCTACAATGAGCAGTTCTTC. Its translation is CASSLGTGYNEQFF.

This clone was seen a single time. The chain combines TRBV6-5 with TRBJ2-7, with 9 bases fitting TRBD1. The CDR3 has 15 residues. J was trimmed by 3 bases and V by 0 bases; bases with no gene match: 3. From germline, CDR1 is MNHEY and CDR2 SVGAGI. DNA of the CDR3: TGTGCCAGCAGTTACTCAGGGACAGGGATCTACGAGCAGTACTTC. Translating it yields CASSYSGTGIYEQYF.

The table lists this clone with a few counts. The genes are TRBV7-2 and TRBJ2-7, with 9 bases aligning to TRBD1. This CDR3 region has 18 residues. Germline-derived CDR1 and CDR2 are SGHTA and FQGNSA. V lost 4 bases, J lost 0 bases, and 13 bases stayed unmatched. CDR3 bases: TGTGCCAGCAGCTCGCATTTTCCGGGACAGGGAGGCTCCTACGAGCAGTACGTC. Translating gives CASSSHFPGQGGSYEQYV.

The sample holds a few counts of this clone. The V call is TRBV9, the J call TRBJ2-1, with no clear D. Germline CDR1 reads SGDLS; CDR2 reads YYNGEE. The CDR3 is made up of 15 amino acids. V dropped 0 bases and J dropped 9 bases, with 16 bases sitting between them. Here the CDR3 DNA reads TGTGCCAGCAGCGTAGATGGGCTGGGAAAGGCTGAGCAGTTCTTC. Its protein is CASSVDGLGKAEQFF.

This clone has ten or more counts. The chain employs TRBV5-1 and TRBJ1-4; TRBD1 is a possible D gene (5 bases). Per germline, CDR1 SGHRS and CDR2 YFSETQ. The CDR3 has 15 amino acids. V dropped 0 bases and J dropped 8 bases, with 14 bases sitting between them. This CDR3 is CASSLGTAGNEKLFF. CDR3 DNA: TGCGCCAGCAGCTTGGGGACCGCAGGGAACGAAAAACTGTTTTTT.

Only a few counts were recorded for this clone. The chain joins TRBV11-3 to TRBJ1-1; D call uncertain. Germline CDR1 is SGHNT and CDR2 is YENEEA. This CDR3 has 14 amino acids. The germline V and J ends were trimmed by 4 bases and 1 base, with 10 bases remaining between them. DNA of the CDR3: TGTGCCAGCAGCTCAACTATGGGGAACACTGAAGCTTTCTTT. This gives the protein CASSSTMGNTEAFF.

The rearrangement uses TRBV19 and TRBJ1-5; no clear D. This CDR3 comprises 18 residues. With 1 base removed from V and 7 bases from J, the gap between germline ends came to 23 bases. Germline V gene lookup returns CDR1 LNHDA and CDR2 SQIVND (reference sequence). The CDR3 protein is CASSIAAPGPSRRQPQHF. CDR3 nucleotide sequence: TGTGCCAGTAGTATAGCCGCTCCCGGACCCTCCAGACGCCAGCCCCAGCATTTT.

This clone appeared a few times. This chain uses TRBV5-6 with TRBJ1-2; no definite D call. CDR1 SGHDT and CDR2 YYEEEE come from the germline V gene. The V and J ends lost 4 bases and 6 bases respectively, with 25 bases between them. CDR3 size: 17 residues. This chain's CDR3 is CASSPFWAGLLVDGYTF. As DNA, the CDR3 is TGTGCCAGCAGCCCCTTCTGGGCAGGATTATTAGTGGATGGCTACACCTTC.

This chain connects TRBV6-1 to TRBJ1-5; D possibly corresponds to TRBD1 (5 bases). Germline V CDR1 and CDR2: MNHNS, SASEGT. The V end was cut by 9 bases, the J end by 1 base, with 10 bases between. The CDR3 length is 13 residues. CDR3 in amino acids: CASVRDSNQPQHF. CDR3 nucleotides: TGTGCCAGTGTCCGGGACAGCAATCAGCCCCAGCATTTT.

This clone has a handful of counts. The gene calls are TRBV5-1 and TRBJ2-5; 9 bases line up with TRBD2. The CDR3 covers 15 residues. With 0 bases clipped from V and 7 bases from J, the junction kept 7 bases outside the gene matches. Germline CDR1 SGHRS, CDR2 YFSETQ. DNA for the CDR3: TGCGCCAGCAGCTTGGAGGAGCGGGAGGCGGGGACCCAGTACTTC. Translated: CASSLEEREAGTQYF.

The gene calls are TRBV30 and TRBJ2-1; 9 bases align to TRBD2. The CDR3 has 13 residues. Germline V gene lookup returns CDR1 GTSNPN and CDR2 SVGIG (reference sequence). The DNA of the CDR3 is TGTGCGGTTTATGCGGCGGGAGGGCCACTCCCGTTCTTC. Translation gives CAVYAAGGPLPFF.

CDR3 DNA: TGTGCCAGCAGCCCCACCAGCGGGAGGGCCGAGCAGTTCTTC. This encodes CASSPTSGRAEQFF. V usage is TRBV11-3 and J usage is TRBJ2-1; 10 bases line up with TRBD2. The CDR3 extends over 14 amino acids. Germline V gene lookup returns CDR1 SGHNT and CDR2 YENEEA. The ends lost 5 bases at V and 10 bases at J; junction bases unmatched: 8.

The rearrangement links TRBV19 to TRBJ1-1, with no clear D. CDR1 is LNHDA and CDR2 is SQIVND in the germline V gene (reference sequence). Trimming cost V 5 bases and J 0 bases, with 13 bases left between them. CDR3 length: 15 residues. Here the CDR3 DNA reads TGTGCCAGTAGTGTACGCAGGCTAATGAACACTGAAGCTTTCTTT. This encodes CASSVRRLMNTEAFF. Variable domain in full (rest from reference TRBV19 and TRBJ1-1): DGGITQSPKYLFRKEGQNVTLSCEQNLNHDAMYWYRQDPGQGLRLIYYSQIVNDFQKGDIAEGYSVSREKKESFPLTVTSAQKNPTAFYLCASSVRRLMNTEAFFGQGTRLTVV.

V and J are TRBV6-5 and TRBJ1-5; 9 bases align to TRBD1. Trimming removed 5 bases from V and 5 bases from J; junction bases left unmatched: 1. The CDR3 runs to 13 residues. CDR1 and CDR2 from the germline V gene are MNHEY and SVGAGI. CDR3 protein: CASSRDRDQPQHF. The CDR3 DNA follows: TGTGCCAGCAGTAGGGACAGGGATCAGCCCCAGCATTTT.

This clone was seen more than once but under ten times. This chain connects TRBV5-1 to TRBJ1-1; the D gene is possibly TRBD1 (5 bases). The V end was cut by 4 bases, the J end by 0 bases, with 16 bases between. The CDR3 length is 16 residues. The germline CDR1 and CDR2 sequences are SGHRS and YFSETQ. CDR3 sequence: CASSPTGTGMNTEAFF. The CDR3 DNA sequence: TGCGCCAGCAGCCCTACCGGGACGGGAATGAACACTGAAGCTTTCTTT.

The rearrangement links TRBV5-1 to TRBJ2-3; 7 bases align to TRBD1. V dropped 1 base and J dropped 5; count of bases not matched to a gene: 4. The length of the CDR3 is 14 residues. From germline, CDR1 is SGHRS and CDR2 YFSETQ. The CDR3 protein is CASSLQPGGDTQYF. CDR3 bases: TGCGCCAGCAGCTTGCAGCCAGGGGGAGATACGCAGTATTTT.

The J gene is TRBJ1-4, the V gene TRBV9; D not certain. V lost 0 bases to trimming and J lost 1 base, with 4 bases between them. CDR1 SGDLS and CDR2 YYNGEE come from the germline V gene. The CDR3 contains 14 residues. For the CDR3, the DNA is TGTGCCAGCAGCGTAGACGGAACTAATGAAAAACTGTTTTTT. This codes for CASSVDGTNEKLFF.

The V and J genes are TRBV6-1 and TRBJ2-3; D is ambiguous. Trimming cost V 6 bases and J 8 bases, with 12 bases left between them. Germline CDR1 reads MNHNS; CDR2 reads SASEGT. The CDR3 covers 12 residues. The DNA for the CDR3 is TGTGCCAGCAGAGGTTCGTCCGTTACGCAGTATTTT. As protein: CASRGSSVTQYF.

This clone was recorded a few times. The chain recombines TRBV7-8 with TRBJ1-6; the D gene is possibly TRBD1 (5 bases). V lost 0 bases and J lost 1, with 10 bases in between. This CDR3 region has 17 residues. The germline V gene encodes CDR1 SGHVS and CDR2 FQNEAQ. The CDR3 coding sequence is TGTGCCAGCAGCTTAGCGCACGGGGGGTCCTATAATTCACCCCTCCACTTT. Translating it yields CASSLAHGGSYNSPLHF.

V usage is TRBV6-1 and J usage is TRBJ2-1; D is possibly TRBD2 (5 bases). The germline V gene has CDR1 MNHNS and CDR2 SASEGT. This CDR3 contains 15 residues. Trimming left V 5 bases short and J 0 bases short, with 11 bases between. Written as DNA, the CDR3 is TGTGCCAGCAGTCCCAGAGGGAGCTCCTACAATGAGCAGTTCTTC. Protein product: CASSPRGSSYNEQFF.